This T cell receptor (beta chain) emerged from a study of T cell repertoires in cytomegalovirus infection. About the research overall: The study used recently identified HLA-C-restricted and well-studied HLA-B-restricted CMV epitopes. Indications came from public TCR beta signatures; they pointed to CMV infection and to a matching HLA type.

A single record per CDR3 protein comes from TCRdb applying MiXCR to the reads. This sample has hundreds of thousands of distinct CDR3 sequences, with under 55% found just once. As for this clonotype: No antigen is known for it.

J gave up 4 bases and V 2 bases, and 7 bases lay outside the gene matches. Germline CDR1 SGHTA, CDR2 FQGNSA. The CDR3 extends over 15 amino acids. The material sequenced was cultured PBMCs, taken from culture after CMV antigen stimulation. The chain has TRBV7-2 and TRBJ1-1; 7 nucleotides match TRBD1. This sequence was found in a human donor in good health (CMV status not recorded). Some clones in this sample may be carry-over from other donors' samples. DNA for the CDR3: TGTGCCAGCAGCTTATCCCTAACAGGGGCCACTGAAGCTTTCTTT. This codes for CASSLSLTGATEAFF.